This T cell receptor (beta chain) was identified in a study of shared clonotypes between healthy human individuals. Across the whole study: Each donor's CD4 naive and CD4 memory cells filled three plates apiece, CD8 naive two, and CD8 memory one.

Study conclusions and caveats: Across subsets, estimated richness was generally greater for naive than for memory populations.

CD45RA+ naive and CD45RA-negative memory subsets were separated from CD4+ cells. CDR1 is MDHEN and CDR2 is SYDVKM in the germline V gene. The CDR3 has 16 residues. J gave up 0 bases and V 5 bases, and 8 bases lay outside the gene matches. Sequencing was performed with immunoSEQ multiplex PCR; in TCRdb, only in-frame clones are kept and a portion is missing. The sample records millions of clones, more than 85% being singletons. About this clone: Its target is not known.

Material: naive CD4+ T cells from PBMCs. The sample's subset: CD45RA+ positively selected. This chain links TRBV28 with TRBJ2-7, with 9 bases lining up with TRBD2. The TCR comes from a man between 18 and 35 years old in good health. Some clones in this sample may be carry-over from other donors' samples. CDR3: CASSPNRLAASYEQYF. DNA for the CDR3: TGTGCCAGCAGTCCCAACCGACTAGCGGCCTCCTACGAGCAGTACTTC.